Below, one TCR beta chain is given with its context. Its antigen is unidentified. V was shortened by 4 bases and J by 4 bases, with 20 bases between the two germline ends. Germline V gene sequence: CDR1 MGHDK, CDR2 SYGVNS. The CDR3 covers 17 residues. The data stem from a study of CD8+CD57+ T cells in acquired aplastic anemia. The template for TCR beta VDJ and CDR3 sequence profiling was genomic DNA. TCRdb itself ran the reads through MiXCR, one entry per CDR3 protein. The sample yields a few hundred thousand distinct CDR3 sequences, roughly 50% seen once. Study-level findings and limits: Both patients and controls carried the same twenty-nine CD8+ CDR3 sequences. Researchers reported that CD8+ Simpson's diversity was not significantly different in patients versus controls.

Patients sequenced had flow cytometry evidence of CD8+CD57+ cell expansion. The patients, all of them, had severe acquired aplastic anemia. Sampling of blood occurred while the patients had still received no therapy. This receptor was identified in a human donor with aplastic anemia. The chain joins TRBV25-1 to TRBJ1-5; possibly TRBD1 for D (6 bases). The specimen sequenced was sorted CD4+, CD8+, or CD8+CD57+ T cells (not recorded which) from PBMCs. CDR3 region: CASSVGGGPKPNQPQHF. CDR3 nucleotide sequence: TGTGCCAGCAGTGTGGGGGGGGGGCCGAAACCTAATCAGCCCCAGCATTTT.